Below, one TCR beta chain is given with its context. This CDR3 contains 14 residues. Germline V gives CDR1 MNHEY, CDR2 SMNVEV (reference sequence). The germline V and J ends were trimmed by 5 bases and 4 bases, with 14 bases remaining between them. This specimen belongs to a study of blood T cell repertoires in COVID-19. For the study at large: Italy, Spain and the United States were the sources of the convalescent and acute COVID-19 samples. From T cells, B-cell-depleted T cells, or PBMCs came the material, which was cDNA or gDNA.

Using immunoSEQ multiplex PCR, the repertoire was profiled, and TCRdb retains in-frame clones only, with some absent. Among roughly 220,000 clones, 80% to 85% were seen once, and the ten largest hold around 3%. The chain has TRBV27 and TRBJ2-5; D unresolved. The sample consisted of peripheral blood. This TCR came from a woman under 40 who had recovered from COVID-19. In nucleotides, the CDR3 is TGTGCCAGCAGTCCCCCGGAGCAGAGAGAGACCCAGTACTTC. This translates into CASSPPEQRETQYF.